The T cell receptor beta chain under discussion was sequenced for a study of blood T cell repertoires in COVID-19. Study-wide context: Nucleic acid was either cDNA or gDNA, and it came from T cells, B-cell-depleted T cells, or PBMCs.

CDR3 length equals 17 residues. In germline, CDR1 is SGHTA, CDR2 FQGNSA. The V end lost 3 bases, the J end lost 0 bases, and 15 bases lay between the germline ends. As originally analysed: The authors estimated nucleated cell counts from reference gene primer amplification. TCRdb's table, derived via immunoSEQ multiplex PCR, lists solely in-frame clones and lacks some. V, J and clone size are taken as reported in that table, and D and trimming were inferred from the DNA itself. This sample has over 110,000 clones, with more than 65% found just once. The chain employs TRBV7-2 and TRBJ2-1, with D possibly being TRBD2 (6 bases). The sequence was collected from a man aged 55 to 69 with active or convalescent COVID-19. Source material: peripheral blood. As DNA, the CDR3 is TGTGCCAGCAGCTTTTCCGTTAGCGGCGGCTCCTACAATGAGCAGTTCTTC. Protein product: CASSFSVSGGSYNEQFF.